This TCR beta chain was sequenced during a study of cytomegalovirus exposure and HLA in healthy donors. Across the study: The platform used for the 110 or so validation repertoires matched that of the approximately 640 first-cohort repertoires, a later analysis reported.

J gave up 7 bases and V 4 bases, and 9 bases lay outside the gene matches. The CDR3 covers 14 residues. Germline V gene lookup returns CDR1 SGHKS and CDR2 YYEKEE (reference sequence). Regarding the study as a whole: Researchers reported that a few CMV-associated chains were confirmed in vitro as CMV antigen-specific. Across donors, most TCRs were seen rarely, yet some public ones were widespread.

With regard to this clone: The antigen is undetermined.

Assay: immunoSEQ multiplex PCR; the TCRdb copy retains only in-frame clones and omits some. The table has 130,000 or so clones, more than 75% seen once; the top ten hold under 2.5%. The source material was PBMCs. The TCR was taken from a woman aged 25 to 39 in good health and CMV-seronegative. The chain has TRBV5-5 and TRBJ1-2, with 8 bases that match TRBD1. CDR3 nucleotides: TGTGCCAGCAGCGGTTCGACAGGGGAATTTGGCTACACCTTC. It translates to CASSGSTGEFGYTF.